The 9 T cell receptor beta chains in this list originate from one sample, sequenced in a study of T cell repertoires in cytomegalovirus infection. Their antigens are not known. TCRdb independently ran MiXCR on the reads; one entry per CDR3 protein. The sample lists hundreds of thousands of distinct CDR3 sequences, around a third occurring once. The input for sequencing was cultured PBMCs, taken from culture after CMV antigen stimulation. These TCRs come from a human donor in good health (CMV status not recorded). Some clones in this sample may be carry-over from other donors' samples.

The chain joins TRBV5-6 to TRBJ2-2; 9 nucleotides line up with TRBD2. V gave up 6 bases and J gave up 7 bases; unmatched junction bases: 7. Germline V gives CDR1 SGHDT, CDR2 YYEEEE. This CDR3 is 14 amino acids long. CDR3 loop: CASTLSGSGGELFF. In DNA form, the CDR3 reads TGTGCCAGCACCCTTAGCGGGAGTGGCGGGGAGCTGTTTTTT.

This clonotype was detected only a few times. The rearrangement links TRBV11-2 to TRBJ2-3; D remains ambiguous. V lost 4 bases and J 6 bases, leaving 11 bases between the germline ends. Looked up from germline, CDR1 is SGHAT and CDR2 is FQNNGV. The CDR3 totals 13 residues. The CDR3 is CASSSLRPDTQYF. As DNA, the CDR3 is TGTGCCAGCAGCTCCTTACGGCCCGATACGCAGTATTTT.

The V gene is TRBV7-8, the J gene TRBJ2-1; possibly TRBD1 for D (5 bases). CDR3 length: 14 amino acids. Germline values: CDR1 SGHVS, CDR2 FQNEAQ. Deletions cut 1 base from V and 8 bases from J, with 12 bases between. The CDR3 nucleotides read TGTGCCAGCAGCTTAGGGACACTTGAGGATGAGCAGTTCTTC. This encodes CASSLGTLEDEQFF.

J is TRBJ2-3 and V is TRBV6-2 or TRBV6-3, with D possibly matching TRBD2 (5 bases). The germline CDR1 and CDR2 sequences are MNHEY and SVGEGT. CDR3 length equals 15 residues. Trimming removed 4 bases at V and 0 bases at J, with 11 bases between. Here the CDR3 DNA reads TGTGCCAGCAGTTTCCTGACTACGAGCACAGATACGCAGTATTTT. Amino acids: CASSFLTTSTDTQYF.

The chain links TRBV11-2 to TRBJ1-1; tentative D call: TRBD1 (5 bases). From germline, CDR1 is SGHAT and CDR2 FQNNGV. The CDR3 spans 18 residues. Trimming left V 0 bases short and J 1 base short, with 18 bases between. CDR3 nucleotide sequence: TGTGCCAGCAGCTTAGATCGCGGGACCGAACCCGCGAACACTGAAGCTTTCTTT. It is translated as CASSLDRGTEPANTEAFF.

This clonotype was seen a few times. This rearrangement joins TRBV2 to TRBJ1-3, with D maybe TRBD1 (6 bases). CDR3 length: 15 amino acids. The ends were cut back, 3 bases at V and 4 bases at J, with 13 bases in the middle. The germline V gene has CDR1 SNHLY and CDR2 FYNNEI. CDR3 residues: CASSDQGPEGNTIYF. The CDR3 coding sequence is TGTGCCAGCAGTGATCAGGGGCCGGAGGGAAACACCATATATTTT.

The table lists this clonotype with many counts. The chain combines TRBV2 with TRBJ2-5, with D unresolved. Germline CDR1 and CDR2: SNHLY and FYNNEI. The CDR3 spans 12 residues. Trimming removed 6 bases at V and 3 bases at J, with 8 bases between. The CDR3 region is CASSREKETQYF. In DNA form, the CDR3 reads TGTGCCAGCAGCCGCGAGAAAGAGACCCAGTACTTC.

CDR3 in amino acids: CASSYPYGDTQYF. The CDR3 nucleotides are TGTGCCAGCAGTTACCCGTATGGAGATACGCAGTATTTT. V usage is TRBV6-6 and J usage is TRBJ2-3, with no clear D. Trimming shortened V by 2 bases and J by 5 bases, and 8 bases separated the two germline ends. Per germline, CDR1 MNHNY and CDR2 SVGAGI (reference sequence). This CDR3 has 13 amino acids.

On this clonotype itself: Germline and junction disagree at one end, which may indicate a read error. This chain connects TRBV20-1 to TRBJ2-2; D uncertain. The CDR3 sequence is 14 residues long. CDR1 and CDR2 (germline): DFQATT, SNEGSKA (reference sequence). CDR3 bases: TGCAGTGTTCCAACCGCGTCCAGCACCAGGGAGCTGTTTTTT. Encoded protein: CSVPTASSTRELFF.